These 4 T cell receptor beta chains came from one sample sequenced in a study of blood T cell repertoires in COVID-19. Assay used: immunoSEQ multiplex PCR; TCRdb lists only in-frame clones, some missing. The profile shows 200,000 to 250,000 clones, roughly 83% of them singletons. The specimen was peripheral blood. These receptors were collected from an elderly man with acute or convalescent COVID-19.

This sequence joins TRBV27 and TRBJ1-2; 8 bases are a match to TRBD1. The CDR3 runs to 18 residues. Germline V lookup: CDR1 MNHEY, CDR2 SMNVEV (reference sequence). V lost 5 bases to trimming and J lost 0 bases; unmatched junction nucleotides: 14. In DNA form, the CDR3 reads TGTGCCAGCAGTCCTATTGGGACAGGCGGCTCGGCTAACTATGGCTACACCTTC. The encoded protein is CASSPIGTGGSANYGYTF.

The genes are TRBV28 and TRBJ1-5, with 9 bases matching TRBD1. The CDR3 is made up of 14 amino acids. Germline-derived CDR1 and CDR2 are MDHEN and SYDVKM. V gave up 6 bases and J gave up 6 bases; unmatched junction bases: 6. The CDR3 protein is CASRLGQGGQPQHF. The CDR3 DNA reads TGTGCCAGCAGATTGGGACAGGGAGGTCAGCCCCAGCATTTT.

V and J are TRBV19 and TRBJ2-3, with a possible D match to TRBD2 (5 bases). Germline V gives CDR1 LNHDA, CDR2 SQIVND (reference sequence). The CDR3 has 13 residues. The germline V and J ends were trimmed by 5 bases and 5 bases, with 11 bases remaining between them. In nucleotides, the CDR3 is TGTGCCAGTAGTTTAGCGCGTGGAGATACGCAGTATTTT. Its translation is CASSLARGDTQYF.

The CDR3 loop is CASSSDRERGRGYTF. The CDR3 region has the DNA TGTGCCAGTAGTTCTGACAGGGAGAGGGGCCGTGGCTACACCTTC. V and J are TRBV19 and TRBJ1-2; 7 bases are shared with TRBD1. The CDR3 sequence is 15 residues long. Germline V gene lookup returns CDR1 LNHDA and CDR2 SQIVND (reference sequence). With 5 bases clipped from V and 7 bases from J, the junction kept 13 bases outside the gene matches.